This T cell receptor beta chain originates from a study of blood T cells in healthy people across ages. Study results and caveats: Naive CD4+ cell counts and diversity both ran higher in long-lived than in aged donors.

It was with a sample-barcoded 5' primer and a J-beta primer mix that a second PCR of about 6 to 12 cycles was run. Tags on each cDNA molecule came from a template-switch adaptor with 12 random nucleotides. TCRdb re-derived calls from the 5' RACE reads in MiXCR, one entry per CDR3 protein. In the table there are almost 800,000 distinct CDR3 sequences, 55% to 75% of which are singletons. CDR3 length: 15 amino acids. J lost 2 bases, V lost 5 bases, and 7 bases had no gene match. A few counts support this clonotype. The target antigen is unknown. The chain is built from TRBV12-3 or TRBV12-4 and TRBJ2-3, with TRBD2 identical over 7 bases. Sequenced: blood. The TCR originated in a man aged 25 to 40 in good health. Here the CDR3 DNA reads TGTGCCAGCAGTATCCTAGCGGATCTCACAGATACGCAGTATTTT. It is translated as CASSILADLTDTQYF.